Listed below are T cell receptor beta chains from one sample, sequenced in a study of blood T cell repertoires in COVID-19. Here immunoSEQ multiplex PCR was the method, and the copy in TCRdb shows in-frame clones only, minus some. The repertoire consists of about 190,000 clones, with roughly 86% occurring once and the leading ten covering less than 3%. Sequences were obtained from peripheral blood. These receptor sequences come from a woman aged 30 to 39 with active or convalescent COVID-19. Each CDR3 is given with its conserved first and last residue. D genes are given only for firm matches. Only some rows state a clone size, as once, few, many or a class for expanded clones.

clone_size	v_call	j_call	d_call	cdr3_nt	cdr3_aa
-	TRBV5-1	TRBJ1-2	TRBD1	TGCGCCAGCAGCTTGGGGGACAGGGGTGGCTACACCTTC	CASSLGDRGGYTF
-	TRBV5-8	TRBJ2-5	-	TGTGCCAGCAGCCCCCCGTTAATTCGAGGAATTAGGGAGACCCAGTACTTC	CASSPPLIRGIRETQYF
-	TRBV28	TRBJ1-5	TRBD1	TGTGCCAGCAGTTTACATCCCCATATTGACAGGGCAAGCCATCAGCCCCAGCATTTT	CASSLHPHIDRASHQPQHF
-	TRBV28	TRBJ1-3	-	TGTGCCAGCAGTTACTCCAGGACTGGAAACACCATATATTTT	CASSYSRTGNTIYF
-	TRBV11-3	TRBJ1-1	-	TGTGCCAGCAGCTTAACGCGGGGGGAGAGGGCTTTCTTT	CASSLTRGERAFF
-	TRBV13	TRBJ1-1	-	TGTGCCAGCAGCCCGACAGTAGTCTGGCCTGAAGCTTTCTTT	CASSPTVVWPEAFF
once	TRBV11-1	TRBJ1-1	-	TGTGCCAGCCGGGGCAGTCGGGAGCTATTGGCGACTGAAGCTTTCTTT	CASRGSRELLATEAFF
-	TRBV11-2	TRBJ2-7	TRBD1	TGTGCCAGCAGCGCCCCGGACAGGGGCTACGAGCAGTACTTC	CASSAPDRGYEQYF
-	TRBV28	TRBJ2-7	TRBD2	TGTGCCAGCAGGCCGACTAGCCTCGCGTTTGAGCAGTACTTC	CASRPTSLAFEQYF
-	TRBV6-5	TRBJ2-5	-	TGTGCCAGCAGACAAACGGGGGAAGAGACCCAGTACTTC	CASRQTGEETQYF
-	TRBV7-9	TRBJ1-6	-	TGTGCCAGCAGCTTAGATCTGGGCCGTTCACCCCTCCACTTT	CASSLDLGRSPLHF
-	TRBV2	TRBJ1-1	TRBD1	TGTGCCAGCAGCTTGGACAGGGGAGGTACTGAAGCTTTCTTT	CASSLDRGGTEAFF
-	TRBV3-1/TRBV3-2	TRBJ2-4	TRBD1	TGTGCCAGCAGCCCATCCGGGACAGCGGCCAAAAACATTCAGTACTTC	CASSPSGTAAKNIQYF
-	TRBV11-2	TRBJ2-7	TRBD1	TGTGCCAGCAGACATGACAGGGGAAGTACCCACGAGCAGTACTTC	CASRHDRGSTHEQYF
-	TRBV19	TRBJ1-5	TRBD1	TGTGCCAGTAGTATTCAGGACAGGGCGAATCAGCCCCAGCATTTT	CASSIQDRANQPQHF
-	TRBV4-1	TRBJ1-1	-	TGCGCCAGCAGCCAAGCCCCCGGAGCGAACACTGAAGCTTTCTTT	CASSQAPGANTEAFF
-	TRBV14	TRBJ2-7	-	TGTGCCAGCAGCCAAAGATTCCAGGGAAGGTACGAGCAGTACTTC	CASSQRFQGRYEQYF